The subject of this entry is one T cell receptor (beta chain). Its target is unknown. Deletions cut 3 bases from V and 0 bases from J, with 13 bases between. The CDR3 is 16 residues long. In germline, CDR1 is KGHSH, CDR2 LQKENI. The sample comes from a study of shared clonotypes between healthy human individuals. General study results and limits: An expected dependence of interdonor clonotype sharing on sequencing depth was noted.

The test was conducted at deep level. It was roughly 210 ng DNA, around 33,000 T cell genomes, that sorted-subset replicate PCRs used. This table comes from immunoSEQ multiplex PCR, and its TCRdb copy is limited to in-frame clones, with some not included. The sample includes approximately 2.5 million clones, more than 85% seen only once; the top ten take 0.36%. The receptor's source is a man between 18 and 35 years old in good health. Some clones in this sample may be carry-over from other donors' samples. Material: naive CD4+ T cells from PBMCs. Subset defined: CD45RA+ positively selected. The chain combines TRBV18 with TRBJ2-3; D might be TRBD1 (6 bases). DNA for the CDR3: TGTGCCAGCTCACCTCTCCAGGGGCCGAGCACAGATACGCAGTATTTT. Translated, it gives CASSPLQGPSTDTQYF.